The clone carrying this TCR beta chain was counted a single time. This sample is drawn from a study of blood T cell repertoires in COVID-19. Study summary: Acute and convalescent COVID-19 samples came from the United States, Italy and Spain.

The V gene's germline CDR1 is MNHEY and CDR2 SVGAGI. The CDR3 runs 13 residues. The V end lost 7 bases, the J end lost 9 bases, and 18 bases lay between the germline ends. The authors' processing: Amplification of reference gene primers provided the estimated nucleated cell counts. This table comes from immunoSEQ multiplex PCR, and its TCRdb copy is limited to in-frame clones, with some not included. The D gene and trimming were derived from the DNA, and the V and J assignments and clone size from that table. This sample has about 99,000 clones, with 80% to 90% found just once. The source of this sequence is a man aged 55 to 70 with acute or convalescent COVID-19. V and J are TRBV6-5 and TRBJ1-2, with D uncertain. Sequenced input: peripheral blood. The CDR3 DNA reads as TGTGCCAGCAACCCCACCCGAGCGGGCCGCTACACCTTC. It encodes CASNPTRAGRYTF.